Given below is one T cell receptor beta chain in context. This specimen comes from a study of cytomegalovirus exposure and HLA in healthy donors. CDR1 is MGHDK, CDR2 SYGVNS, per germline. This CDR3 is built from 14 residues. Trimming took off 7 bases at V and 8 bases at J, with 17 bases between the two ends. The data were produced by immunoSEQ multiplex PCR, yet TCRdb's version contains in-frame clones alone and is incomplete. The data contain fewer than 300,000 clones, 70% to 90% of them singletons. What was sequenced was PBMCs. The origin of this receptor is a woman under 30 in good health and CMV-seronegative. The rearrangement joins TRBV25-1 to TRBJ1-4; D call uncertain. CDR3 sequence (DNA): TGTGCCAGCAAGGCAAATTGGGCTGGGGAAAAACTGTTTTTT. It translates to CASKANWAGEKLFF.